This T cell receptor (beta chain) appears in the sequencing data of a study of Ad26.COV2.S vaccination and SARS-CoV-2 variants. The assay was immunoSEQ multiplex PCR, and TCRdb's table has in-frame clones only and misses some. The top ten hold over 2.5% of the sample, which has hundreds of thousands of clones, around 87% seen once. Documented treatment: over 15 received Ad26.COV2.S at low or high dose, single or two shots; roughly five received placebo; per-sample allocation not given. Day 63 after the first vaccine or placebo injection was the time point for sampling. This TCR came from a person aged 18-65 years who received the Ad26.COV2.S COVID-19 vaccine or a placebo. Sequencing was performed on peripheral blood, taken in a trial of Ad26.COV2.S vaccine versus placebo.

CDR3 sequence: CACTRNRWDSPLHF. CDR3 in DNA: TGTGCCTGTACCCGGAACAGGTGGGATTCACCCCTCCACTTT. V and J are TRBV30 and TRBJ1-6; weak D call: TRBD1 (5 bases). The CDR3 sequence is 14 residues long. CDR1 is GTSNPN and CDR2 is SVGIG in the germline V gene (reference sequence). Deletions cut 6 bases from V and 8 bases from J, with 17 bases between. The full variable domain, completed using reference TRBV30 and TRBJ1-6, is SQTIHQWPATLVQPVGSPLSLECTVEGTSNPNLYWYRQAAGRGLQLLFYSVGIGQISSEVPQNLSASRPQDRQFILSSKKLLLSDSGFYLCACTRNRWDSPLHFGNGTRLTVT.